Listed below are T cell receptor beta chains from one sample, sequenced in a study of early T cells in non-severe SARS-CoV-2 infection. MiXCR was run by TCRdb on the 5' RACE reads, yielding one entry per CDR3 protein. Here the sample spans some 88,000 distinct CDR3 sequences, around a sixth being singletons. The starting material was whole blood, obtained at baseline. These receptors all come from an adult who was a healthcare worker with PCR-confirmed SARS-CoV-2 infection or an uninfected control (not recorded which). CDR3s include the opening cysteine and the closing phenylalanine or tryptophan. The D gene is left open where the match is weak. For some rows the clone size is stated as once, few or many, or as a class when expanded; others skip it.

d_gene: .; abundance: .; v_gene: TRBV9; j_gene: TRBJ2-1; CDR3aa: CASSPWGGQYNEQFF; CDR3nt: TGTGCCAGCAGCCCCTGGGGGGGGCAATACAATGAGCAGTTCTTC
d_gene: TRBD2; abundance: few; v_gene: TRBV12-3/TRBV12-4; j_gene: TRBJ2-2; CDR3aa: CASSARQTSGANTGELFF; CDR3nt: TGTGCCAGCAGTGCCCGTCAGACTAGCGGGGCAAACACCGGGGAGCTGTTTTTT
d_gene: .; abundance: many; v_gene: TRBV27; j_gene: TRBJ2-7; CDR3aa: CASSLRAGGKEQYF; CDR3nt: TGTGCCAGCAGTTTAAGGGCAGGGGGGAAAGAGCAGTACTTC
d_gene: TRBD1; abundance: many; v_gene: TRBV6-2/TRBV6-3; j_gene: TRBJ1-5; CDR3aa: CASRIRTGDQPQHF; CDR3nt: TGTGCCAGCAGAATAAGGACAGGGGATCAGCCCCAGCATTTT
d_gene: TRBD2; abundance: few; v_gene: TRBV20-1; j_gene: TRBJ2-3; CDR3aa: CSANPQREHTDTQYF; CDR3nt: TGCAGTGCCAACCCCCAGCGGGAGCACACAGATACGCAGTATTTT
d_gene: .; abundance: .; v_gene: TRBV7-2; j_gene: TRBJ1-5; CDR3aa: CASSPSGRARGPQHF; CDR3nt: TGTGCCAGCAGCCCGAGCGGGCGAGCCCGTGGGCCCCAGCATTTT
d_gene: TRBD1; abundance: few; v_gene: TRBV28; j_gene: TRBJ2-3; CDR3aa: CASRGQGAFTDTQYF; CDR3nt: TGTGCCAGCAGGGGACAGGGAGCGTTCACAGATACGCAGTATTTT
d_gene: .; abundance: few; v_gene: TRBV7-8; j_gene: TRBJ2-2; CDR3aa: CASRMRTGELFF; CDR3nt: TGTGCCAGCAGGATGAGGACCGGGGAGCTGTTTTTT
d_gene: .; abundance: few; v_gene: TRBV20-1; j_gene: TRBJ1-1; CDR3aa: CSASWQGGGEAFF; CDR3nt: TGCAGTGCTAGCTGGCAGGGTGGTGGTGAAGCTTTCTTT
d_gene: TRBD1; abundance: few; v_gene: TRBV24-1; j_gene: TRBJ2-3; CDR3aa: CATSGRTGSTDTQYF; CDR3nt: TGTGCCACCAGTGGCCGGACAGGGAGCACAGATACGCAGTATTTT
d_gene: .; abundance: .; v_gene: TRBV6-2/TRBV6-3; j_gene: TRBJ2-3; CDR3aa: CASSLSGPTDTQYF; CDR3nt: TGTGCCAGCAGTCTAAGCGGTCCCACAGATACGCAGTATTTT
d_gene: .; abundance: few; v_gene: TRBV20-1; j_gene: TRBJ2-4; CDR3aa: CSARWVDKNIQYF; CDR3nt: TGCAGTGCTAGATGGGTCGACAAAAACATTCAGTACTTC
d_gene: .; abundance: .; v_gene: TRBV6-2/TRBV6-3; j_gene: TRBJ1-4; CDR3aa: CASSWGNEKLFF; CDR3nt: TGTGCCAGCAGTTGGGGGAATGAAAAACTGTTTTTT
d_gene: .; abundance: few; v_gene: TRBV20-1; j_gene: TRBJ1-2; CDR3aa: CSAQRRDTTGYTF; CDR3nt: TGCAGTGCCCAAAGGAGGGACACCACGGGCTACACCTTC
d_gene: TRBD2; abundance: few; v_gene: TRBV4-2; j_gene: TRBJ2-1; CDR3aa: CASSPRTSGSYNEQFF; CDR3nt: TGTGCCAGCAGCCCGAGGACTAGCGGGAGCTACAATGAGCAGTTCTTC
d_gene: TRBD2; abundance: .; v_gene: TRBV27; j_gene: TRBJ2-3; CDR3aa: CASSSPLARGTDTQYF; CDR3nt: TGTGCCAGCAGTTCTCCACTAGCGCGCGGCACAGATACGCAGTATTTT
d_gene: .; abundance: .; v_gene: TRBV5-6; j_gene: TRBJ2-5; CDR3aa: CASSPYDRGLAGYQETQYF; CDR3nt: TGTGCCAGCAGCCCCTACGACAGGGGGCTAGCGGGGTACCAAGAGACCCAGTACTTC
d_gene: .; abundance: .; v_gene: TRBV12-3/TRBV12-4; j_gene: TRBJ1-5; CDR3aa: CASSLSRQPQHF; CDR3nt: TGTGCCAGCAGTTTATCTCGTCAGCCCCAGCATTTT
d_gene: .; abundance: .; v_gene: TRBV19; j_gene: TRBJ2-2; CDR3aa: CATSPGVSTGELFF; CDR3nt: TGTGCCACTAGCCCGGGAGTTAGCACCGGGGAGCTGTTTTTT